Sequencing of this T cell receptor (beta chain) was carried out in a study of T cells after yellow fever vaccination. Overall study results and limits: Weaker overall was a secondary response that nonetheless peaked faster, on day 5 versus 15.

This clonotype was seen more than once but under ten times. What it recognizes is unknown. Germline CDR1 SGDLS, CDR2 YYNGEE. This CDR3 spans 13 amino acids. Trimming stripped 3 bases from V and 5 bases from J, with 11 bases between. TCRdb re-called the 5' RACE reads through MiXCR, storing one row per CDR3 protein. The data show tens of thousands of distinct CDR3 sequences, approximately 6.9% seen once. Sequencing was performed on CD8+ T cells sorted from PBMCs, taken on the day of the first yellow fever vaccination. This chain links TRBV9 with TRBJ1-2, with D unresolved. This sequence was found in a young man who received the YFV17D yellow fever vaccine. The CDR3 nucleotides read TGTGCCAGCAGCGGCTCTCTCCCGTATGGCTACACCTTC. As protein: CASSGSLPYGYTF.